This TCR beta chain is from a study of technical replicates of blood from several donors. With 4 bases clipped from V and 2 bases from J, the junction kept 3 bases outside the gene matches. The CDR3 contains 14 residues. Per germline, CDR1 MNHEY and CDR2 SMNVEV (reference sequence). Assay used: immunoSEQ multiplex PCR; TCRdb lists only in-frame clones, some missing. This repertoire shows approximately 79,000 clones, 92% found once; its top ten account for approximately 0.4%. Sample: T cells isolated from PBMCs. The TCR comes from a human donor in good health. The genes are TRBV27 and TRBJ2-7; TRBD1 matches 9 bases. The CDR3 sequence: CASSSDRGPYEQYF. CDR3 DNA sequence: TGTGCCAGCAGTTCGGACAGGGGACCCTACGAGCAGTACTTC.